This T cell receptor (beta chain) was recovered during a study of CD8 T cells in Susac syndrome. In the study overall: Among the Susac syndrome patients who underwent sequencing, roughly six had clinically active disease, while about 8 of them were in remission.

Findings and caveats of the study: The CD4+ T cell repertoires of Susac syndrome were found to show no clonal expansion. The TCR sequencing and HLA analysis in the study involved a relatively small number of individuals, as the study acknowledged.

TCR beta sequencing was performed on blood CD8+ and CD4+ T cells. Germline assignment: CDR1 MNHNY and CDR2 SVGAGI (reference sequence). V lost 7 bases, J lost 5 bases, and 10 bases stayed unmatched. This CDR3 has 15 amino acids. After extraction with the RNeasy kit, roughly 0.45 to 1 ug of the RNA was reverse transcribed using random hexamers. TCRdb reprocessed the immunoSEQ multiplex PCR reads via MiXCR and lists one record per CDR3 protein. The repertoire holds some 150,000 distinct CDR3 sequences, approximately 96% seen once, with 0.15% to 0.2% in the top ten. On this clonotype itself: Its antigen is currently unknown.

Material: CD4+ T cells from PBMCs. The genes are TRBV6-6 and TRBJ1-5, with 8 bases that match TRBD1. This TCR was recovered from a human donor with Susac syndrome. The CDR3 loop reads CASKADRGQDQPQHF. In nucleotides, the CDR3 is TGTGCCAGCAAAGCCGACAGGGGACAAGATCAGCCCCAGCATTTT.